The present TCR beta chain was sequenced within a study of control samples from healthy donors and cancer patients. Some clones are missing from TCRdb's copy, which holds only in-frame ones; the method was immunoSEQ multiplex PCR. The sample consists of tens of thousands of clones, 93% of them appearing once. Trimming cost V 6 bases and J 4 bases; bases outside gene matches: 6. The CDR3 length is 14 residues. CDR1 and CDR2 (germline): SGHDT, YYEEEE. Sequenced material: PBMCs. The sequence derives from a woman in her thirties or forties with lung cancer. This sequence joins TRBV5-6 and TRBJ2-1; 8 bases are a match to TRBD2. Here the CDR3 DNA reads TGTGCCAGCACCCTAGCGGGCGCATACAATGAGCAGTTCTTC. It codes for CASTLAGAYNEQFF. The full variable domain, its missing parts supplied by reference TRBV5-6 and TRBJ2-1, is DAGVTQSPTHLIKTRGQQVTLRCSPKSGHDTVSWYQQALGQGPQFIFQYYEEEERQRGNFPDRFSGHQFPNYSSELNVNALLLGDSALYLCASTLAGAYNEQFFGPGTRLTVL.